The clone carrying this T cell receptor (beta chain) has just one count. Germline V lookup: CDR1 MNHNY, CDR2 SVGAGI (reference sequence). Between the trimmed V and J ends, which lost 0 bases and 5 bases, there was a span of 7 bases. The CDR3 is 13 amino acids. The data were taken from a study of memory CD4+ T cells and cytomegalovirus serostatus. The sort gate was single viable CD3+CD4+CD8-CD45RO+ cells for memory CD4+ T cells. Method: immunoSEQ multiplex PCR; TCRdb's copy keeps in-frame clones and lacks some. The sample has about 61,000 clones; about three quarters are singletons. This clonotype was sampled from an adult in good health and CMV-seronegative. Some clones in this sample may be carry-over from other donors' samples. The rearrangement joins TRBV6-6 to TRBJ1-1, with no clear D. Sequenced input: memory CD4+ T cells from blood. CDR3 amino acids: CASSYSIGTEAFF. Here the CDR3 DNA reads TGTGCCAGCAGTTACTCGATTGGGACTGAAGCTTTCTTT.